Following are 21 T cell receptor beta chains from one sample sequenced in a study of response to subunit inactivated influenza vaccine (dated by TCRdb to 2016 to 2019). The receptor library was made with RT-PCR. Sequenced using an Illumina HiSeq 2500. The raw public reads went through TCRdb reprocessing: fastp at Q25, MiXCR clone calling, in-frame beta chains kept. Here each entry gathers all rows of one CDR3 protein and keeps the most common genes and DNA. The sample yields about 520,000 distinct CDR3 sequences; more than 7% were counted once. The top ten constitute around 13% of the sample. The sequenced sample was PBMCs from blood, obtained roughly 24 months after vaccination. Receptors originate from a man aged 50-75 years who received an inactivated influenza vaccine. Donor details come from another sample of the same person, matched by shared clones.

At least ten counts were recorded for this clonotype. The rearrangement uses TRBV12-3 or TRBV12-4 and TRBJ2-5, with TRBD1 matching 8 bases. The CDR3 length is 14 residues. With V trimmed by 5 bases and J by 4 bases, 6 bases remained unmatched. The CDR3 DNA reads TGTGCCAGCAGTCCCACAGGGGGGCGAGAGACCCAGTACTTC. This gives the protein CASSPTGGRETQYF.

This clonotype has only a few counts. The chain carries TRBV20-1 and TRBJ1-4; the D gene is possibly TRBD1 (5 bases). V lost 5 bases and J 8 bases, leaving 12 bases between the germline ends. The CDR3 loop spans 12 amino acids. Germline V gene data show CDR1 as DFQATT and CDR2 as SNEGSKA (reference sequence). The CDR3 here is CSAAQGNEKLFF. Here the CDR3 DNA reads TGCAGTGCTGCTCAGGGAAACGAAAAACTGTTTTTT.

The chain combines TRBV4-2 with TRBJ2-5, with D maybe TRBD1 (6 bases). Trimming cost V 0 bases and J 5 bases, with 13 bases left between them. Per germline, CDR1 LGHNA and CDR2 YNFKEQ. CDR3 length: 15 residues. This CDR3 is CASSQEGGRTETQYF. The CDR3, as DNA: TGTGCCAGCAGCCAAGAAGGGGGAAGGACGGAGACCCAGTACTTC.

V and J are TRBV5-1 and TRBJ1-1; no firm D call. The CDR3 totals 14 residues. V lost 5 bases, J lost 2 bases, and 13 bases lay in between. The germline gives CDR1 SGHRS, CDR2 YFSETQ. CDR3: CASRSRTENTEAFF. DNA for the CDR3: TGCGCCAGCAGATCGCGGACGGAAAACACTGAAGCTTTCTTT.

This clonotype was counted many times. A junction boundary mismatches the germline segment, possibly from a read error. V usage is TRBV7-7 and J usage is TRBJ2-1, with 8 nucleotides matching TRBD1. The germline gives CDR1 SSHAT, CDR2 FNYEAQ (reference sequence). The CDR3 is made up of 14 amino acids. CDR3 amino acids: CASSSGQGRNEQFF. The CDR3 DNA is TGTGCTAGCAGCTCCGGACAGGGACGCAATGAGCAGTTCTTC.

This clonotype was recorded a few times. The chain couples TRBV11-1 to TRBJ2-3; 13 nucleotides line up with TRBD2. The germline gives CDR1 SGHAT, CDR2 FQDESV (reference sequence). This CDR3 has 19 residues. V lost 6 bases, J lost 2 bases, and 14 bases stayed unmatched. CDR3 nucleotides: TGTGCCAGCAGGTTAAAGTCGGGACTAGCGGGGAGTCTCACAGATACGCAGTATTTT. This translates into CASRLKSGLAGSLTDTQYF.

This clonotype was recorded many times. CDR3 residues: CASSQDLTVQLNEDTGELFF. The CDR3 nucleotides are TGCGCCAGCAGCCAAGATCTAACTGTCCAGCTTAACGAGGACACCGGGGAGCTGTTTTTT. This chain connects TRBV4-3 to TRBJ2-2; D call uncertain. The CDR3 length is 20 residues. The germline V gene has CDR1 LGHNA and CDR2 YSLEER. V was cut by 0 bases and J by 3 bases, with 23 bases left in between.

The chain employs TRBV20-1 and TRBJ2-7; TRBD2 might be the D (5 bases). The CDR3 is 12 residues long. The germline V and J ends were trimmed by 3 bases and 9 bases, with 15 bases remaining between them. Germline lookup yields CDR1 DFQATT and CDR2 SNEGSKA (reference sequence). The CDR3 is CSASDSPEGQYF. The CDR3, as DNA: TGCAGTGCTAGTGATTCACCCGAGGGGCAGTACTTC.

This clonotype was picked up a small number of times. The rearrangement joins TRBV28 to TRBJ1-2, with D unresolved. V was pared by 6 bases and J by 0 bases, with 8 bases between. The CDR3 loop spans 13 amino acids. CDR1 is MDHEN and CDR2 is SYDVKM in the germline V gene. The CDR3 protein is CASRTNTNYGYTF. The CDR3 bases are TGTGCCAGCAGGACAAATACTAACTATGGCTACACCTTC.

This clonotype was picked up a small number of times. The V gene is TRBV9, the J gene TRBJ1-2, with D hard to call. Germline V lookup: CDR1 SGDLS, CDR2 YYNGEE. This CDR3 has 14 residues. V gave up 1 base and J gave up 0 bases, with 7 bases separating them. This chain's CDR3 is CASSVNVANYGYTF. CDR3 in DNA: TGTGCCAGCAGCGTAAACGTAGCTAACTATGGCTACACCTTC.

This clonotype was observed a few times. The CDR3 nucleotides read TGTGCCAGCAGCTTAGCACAGGGGGCTTACTACAATGAGCAGTTCTTC. Amino acids: CASSLAQGAYYNEQFF. V and J are TRBV7-9 and TRBJ2-1; 9 bases align to TRBD1. CDR1 and CDR2 from the germline V gene are SEHNR and FQNEAQ (reference sequence). The trim removed 0 bases at V and 3 bases at J, leaving 3 bases unmatched. This CDR3 has 16 residues.

Of note for this clonotype: A read error may account for a junction end that differs from germline. The gene calls are TRBV3-1 and TRBJ2-7; D gene unclear. Germline CDR1 and CDR2: LGHDT and YNNKEL (reference sequence). The CDR3 totals 14 residues. The CDR3 here is CASSPAHTSYERYF. The CDR3 DNA is TGTGCCAGCAGCCCAGCGCACACCTCCTACGAGCGGTACTTC.

The chain is built from TRBV5-1 and TRBJ1-1; 11 bases map to TRBD1. Unmatched junction bases numbered 8, after V lost 1 base and J lost 6 bases. CDR1 and CDR2 from the germline V gene are SGHRS and YFSETQ. The length of the CDR3 is 16 residues. The CDR3: CASSLIGQGASAEAFF. CDR3 nucleotide sequence: TGCGCCAGCAGCTTGATAGGACAGGGGGCGAGTGCTGAAGCTTTCTTT.

This clonotype has more than one count but fewer than ten. The V gene is TRBV4-1, the J gene TRBJ1-4; D might be TRBD1 (5 bases). Germline CDR1 and CDR2: MGHRA and YSYEKL. The CDR3 runs 16 residues. Trimming removed 3 bases at V and 3 bases at J, with 14 bases between. The CDR3 is CASSQEGYQPNEKLFF. CDR3 DNA: TGCGCCAGCAGCCAGGAGGGGTACCAGCCTAATGAAAAACTGTTTTTT.

This chain connects TRBV5-1 to TRBJ2-7, with 8 positions matching TRBD1. J lost 4 bases, V lost 5 bases, and 14 bases had no gene match. The CDR3 is 16 amino acids. CDR1 is SGHRS, CDR2 YFSETQ, per germline. The CDR3 coding sequence is TGCGCCAGCAGGTTTGCATTGGACAGGGTATCGTACGAGCAGTACTTC. Translating it yields CASRFALDRVSYEQYF.

This clonotype was detected a few times. The chain joins TRBV12-3 or TRBV12-4 to TRBJ1-2, with D perhaps TRBD1 (5 bases). Trimming removed 2 bases at V and 5 bases at J, with 18 bases between. This CDR3 is built from 16 residues. The CDR3 bases are TGTGCCAGCAGTTTATTTGGGGATCCGGGGGGGTATGGCTACACCTTC. It translates to CASSLFGDPGGYGYTF.

The chain is built from TRBV4-3 and TRBJ1-4; no firm D call. V was pared by 0 bases and J by 8 bases, with 10 bases between. The CDR3 has 14 amino acids. CDR1 and CDR2 (germline): LGHNA, YSLEER. The CDR3 DNA sequence: TGCGCCAGCAGCCAAGATGTCCAAGGCGAAAAACTGTTTTTT. Translating gives CASSQDVQGEKLFF.

The J gene is TRBJ1-4, the V gene TRBV4-3; no reliable D call. The length of the CDR3 is 17 residues. The ends were cut back, 0 bases at V and 0 bases at J, with 11 bases in the middle. Germline values: CDR1 LGHNA, CDR2 YSLEER. The CDR3 coding sequence is TGCGCCAGCAGCCAAGATCTTTCGGCAGCAACTAATGAAAAACTGTTTTTT. Translating gives CASSQDLSAATNEKLFF.

This rearrangement joins TRBV2 to TRBJ2-4; tentative D call: TRBD2 (6 bases). V was shortened by 6 bases and J by 1 base, with 10 bases between the two germline ends. Germline V CDR1 and CDR2: SNHLY, FYNNEI. The CDR3 has 14 residues. This CDR3 is CASSRERAKNIQYF. Written as DNA, the CDR3 is TGTGCCAGCAGCCGGGAGCGGGCCAAAAACATTCAGTACTTC.

This clonotype was seen repeatedly, ten times or more. The chain combines TRBV27 with TRBJ2-7; D is perhaps TRBD2 (5 bases). The length of the CDR3 is 17 residues. The V gene lost 4 bases and the J gene lost 0 bases, with 19 bases spanning the gap. CDR1 and CDR2 (germline): MNHEY, SMNVEV (reference sequence). CDR3 nucleotides: TGTGCCAGCAGTTCATTAGGGTCCCCGGGGAGCTCCTACGAGCAGTACTTC. Translated, it gives CASSSLGSPGSSYEQYF.

Remarks on this clonotype: This could be a read error, since a much larger clone is one nucleotide away. This chain links TRBV11-2 with TRBJ1-5; a weak D match, TRBD1 (5 bases). V gave up 2 bases and J gave up 2 bases, with 10 bases separating them. The V gene's germline CDR1 is SGHAT and CDR2 FQNNGV. The CDR3 is 15 amino acids. The CDR3 reads CASSLMGVGNQPQHF. CDR3 DNA: TGTGCCAGCAGCTTAATGGGGGTTGGCAATCAGCCCCAGCATTTT.